The count of the clone carrying this TCR beta chain is one. What it recognizes is unknown. This CDR3 spans 11 amino acids. Germline loops: CDR1 GTSNPN, CDR2 SVGIG (reference sequence). Trimming left V 1 base short and J 4 bases short, with 2 bases between. These data belong to a study of OX40 agonist ivuxolimab in advanced cancers. The wider study: An anti-OX40 (CD134) antibody with agonistic activity, ivuxolimab, was administered to patients.

On cycle 4 day 1 and cycle 7 day 1, as well as at baseline, blood was sampled. Sequencing used immunoSEQ multiplex PCR; TCRdb keeps in-frame clones, though not all of them. The profile shows under 50,000 clones, over 75% of them singletons. Study results and limitations: Partial responders at 0.1-3.0 mg/kg had among the lowest clonal expansion.

Material: CD4+ or CD8+ T cells sorted from blood, obtained in a trial of the OX40 agonist ivuxolimab. The sequence was obtained from an adult with an advanced solid tumor such as melanoma, head and neck, liver or kidney cancer. V gene TRBV30 combines with J gene TRBJ1-3; D call uncertain. The CDR3, as DNA: TGTGCCTGGAGTGCCGGAAACACCATATATTTT. It codes for CAWSAGNTIYF.